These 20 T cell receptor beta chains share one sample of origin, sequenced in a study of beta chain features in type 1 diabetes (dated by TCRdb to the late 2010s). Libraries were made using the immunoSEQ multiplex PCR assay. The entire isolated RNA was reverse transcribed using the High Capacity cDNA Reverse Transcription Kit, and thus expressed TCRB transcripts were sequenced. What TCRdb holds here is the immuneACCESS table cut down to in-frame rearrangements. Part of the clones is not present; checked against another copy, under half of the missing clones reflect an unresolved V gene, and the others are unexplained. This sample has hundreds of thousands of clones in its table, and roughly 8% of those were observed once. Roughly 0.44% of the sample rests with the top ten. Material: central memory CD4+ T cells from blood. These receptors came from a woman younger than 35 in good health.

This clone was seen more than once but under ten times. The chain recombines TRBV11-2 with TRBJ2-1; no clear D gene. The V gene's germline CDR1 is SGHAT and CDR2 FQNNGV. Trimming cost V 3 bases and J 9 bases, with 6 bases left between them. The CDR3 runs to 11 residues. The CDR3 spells CASSLTVEQFF. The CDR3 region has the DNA TGTGCCAGCAGCTTGACCGTTGAGCAGTTCTTC.

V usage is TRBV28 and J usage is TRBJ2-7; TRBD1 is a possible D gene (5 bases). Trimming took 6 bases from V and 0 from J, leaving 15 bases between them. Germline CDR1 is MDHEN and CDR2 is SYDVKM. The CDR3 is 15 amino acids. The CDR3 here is CASSLSDSSSYEQYF. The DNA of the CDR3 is TGTGCCAGCAGCCTGAGCGACAGCAGCTCCTACGAGCAGTACTTC.

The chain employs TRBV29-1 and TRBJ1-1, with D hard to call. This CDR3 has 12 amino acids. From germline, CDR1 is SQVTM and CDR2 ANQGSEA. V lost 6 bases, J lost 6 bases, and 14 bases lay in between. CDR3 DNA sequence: TGCAGCGTCGAAACGTTATTCTCTGAAGCTTTCTTT. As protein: CSVETLFSEAFF.

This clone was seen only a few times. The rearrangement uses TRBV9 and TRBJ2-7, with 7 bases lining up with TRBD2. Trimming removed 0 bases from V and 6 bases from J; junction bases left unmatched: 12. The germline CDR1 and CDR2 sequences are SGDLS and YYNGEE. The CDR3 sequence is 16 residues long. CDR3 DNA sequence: TGTGCCAGCAGCGTAGCTAGCGGAGCGCCTTCGGGCGAGCAGTACTTC. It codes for CASSVASGAPSGEQYF. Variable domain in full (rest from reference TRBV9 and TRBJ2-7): DSGVTQTPKHLITATGQRVTLRCSPRSGDLSVYWYQQSLDQGLQFLIQYYNGEERAKGNILERFSAQQFPDLHSELNLSSLELGDSALYFCASSVASGAPSGEQYFGPGTRLTVT.

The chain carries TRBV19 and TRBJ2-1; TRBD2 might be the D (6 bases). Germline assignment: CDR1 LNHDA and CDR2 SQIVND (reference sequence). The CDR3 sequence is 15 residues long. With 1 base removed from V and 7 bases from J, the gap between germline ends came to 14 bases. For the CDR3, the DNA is TGTGCCAGTAGTATAGGGGGGGAGCAGGTTAATGAGCAGTTCTTC. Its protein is CASSIGGEQVNEQFF.

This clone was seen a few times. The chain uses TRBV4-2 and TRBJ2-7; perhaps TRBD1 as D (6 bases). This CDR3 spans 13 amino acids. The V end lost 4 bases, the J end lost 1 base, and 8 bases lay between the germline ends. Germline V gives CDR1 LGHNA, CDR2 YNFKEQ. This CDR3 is CASSRTGSYEQYF. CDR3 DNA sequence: TGTGCCAGCAGCCGAACAGGGTCCTACGAGCAGTACTTC.

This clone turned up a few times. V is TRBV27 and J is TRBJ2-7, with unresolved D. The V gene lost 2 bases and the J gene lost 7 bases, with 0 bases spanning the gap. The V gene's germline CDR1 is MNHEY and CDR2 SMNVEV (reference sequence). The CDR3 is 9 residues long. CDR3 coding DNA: TGTGCCAGCAGTTTAGAGCAGTACTTC. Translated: CASSLEQYF.

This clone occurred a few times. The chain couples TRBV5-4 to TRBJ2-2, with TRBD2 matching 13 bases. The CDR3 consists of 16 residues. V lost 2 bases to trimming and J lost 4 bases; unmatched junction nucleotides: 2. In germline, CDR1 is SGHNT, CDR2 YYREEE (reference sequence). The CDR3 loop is CASSFGLAGVTGELFF. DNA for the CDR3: TGTGCCAGCAGCTTCGGACTAGCGGGAGTCACCGGGGAGCTGTTTTTT.

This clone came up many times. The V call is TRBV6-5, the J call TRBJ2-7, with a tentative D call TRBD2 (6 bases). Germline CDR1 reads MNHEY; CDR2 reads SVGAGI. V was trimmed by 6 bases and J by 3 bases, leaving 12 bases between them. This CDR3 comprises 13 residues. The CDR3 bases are TGTGCCAGCAGCCGGGAGTCTGGCTACGAGCAGTACTTC. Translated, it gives CASSRESGYEQYF.

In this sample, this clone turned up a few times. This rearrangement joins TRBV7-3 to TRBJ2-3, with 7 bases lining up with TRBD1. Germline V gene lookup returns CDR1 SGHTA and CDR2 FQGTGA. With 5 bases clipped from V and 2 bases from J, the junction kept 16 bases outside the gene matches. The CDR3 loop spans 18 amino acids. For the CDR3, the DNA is TGTGCCAGCAGCCAACACCCCCTACAGGGGCTGGACACAGATACGCAGTATTTT. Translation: CASSQHPLQGLDTDTQYF.

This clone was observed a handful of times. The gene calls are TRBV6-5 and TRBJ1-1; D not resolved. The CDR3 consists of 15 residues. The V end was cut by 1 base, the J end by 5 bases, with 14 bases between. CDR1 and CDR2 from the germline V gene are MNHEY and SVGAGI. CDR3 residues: CASSYWSGRATEAFF. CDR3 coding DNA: TGTGCCAGCAGTTACTGGTCAGGTAGAGCTACTGAAGCTTTCTTT.

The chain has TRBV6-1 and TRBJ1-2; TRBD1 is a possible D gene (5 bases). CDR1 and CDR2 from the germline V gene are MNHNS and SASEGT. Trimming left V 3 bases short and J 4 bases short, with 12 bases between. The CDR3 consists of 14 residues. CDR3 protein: CASSETGTGYGYTF. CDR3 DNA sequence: TGTGCCAGCAGTGAGACCGGGACGGGCTATGGCTACACCTTC.

The CDR3 protein is CASSGVAIRNQPQHF. In nucleotides, the CDR3 is TGTGCCAGTAGTGGCGTGGCGATTCGGAATCAGCCCCAGCATTTT. The rearrangement links TRBV19 to TRBJ1-5, with D unclear. Between the trimmed V and J ends, which lost 5 bases and 4 bases, there was a span of 15 bases. The length of the CDR3 is 15 residues. From germline, CDR1 is LNHDA and CDR2 SQIVND (reference sequence).

CDR3 region: CASTGGSRIETQYF. CDR3 in DNA: TGTGCCAGCACGGGTGGGTCGCGCATCGAGACCCAGTACTTC. The V gene is TRBV5-6, the J gene TRBJ2-5; D not certain. The CDR3 spans 14 residues. Between the trimmed V and J ends, which lost 6 bases and 5 bases, there was a span of 17 bases. Germline values: CDR1 SGHDT, CDR2 YYEEEE.

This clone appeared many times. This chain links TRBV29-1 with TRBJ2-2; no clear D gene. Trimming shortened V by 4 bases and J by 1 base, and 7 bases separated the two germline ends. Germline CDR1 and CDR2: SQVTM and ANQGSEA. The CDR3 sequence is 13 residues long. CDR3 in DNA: TGCAGCGTTGTTTTAGGGAACACCGGGGAGCTGTTTTTT. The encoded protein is CSVVLGNTGELFF.

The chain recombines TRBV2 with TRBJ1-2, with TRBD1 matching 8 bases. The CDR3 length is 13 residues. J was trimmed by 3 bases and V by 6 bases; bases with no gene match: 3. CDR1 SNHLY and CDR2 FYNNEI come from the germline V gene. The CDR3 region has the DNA TGTGCCAGCAGGGCAGGGGGCGACTATGGCTACACCTTC. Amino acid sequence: CASRAGGDYGYTF.

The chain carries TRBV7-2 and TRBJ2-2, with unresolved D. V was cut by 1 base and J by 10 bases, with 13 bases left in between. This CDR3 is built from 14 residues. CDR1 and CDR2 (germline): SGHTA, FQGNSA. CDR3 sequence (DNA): TGTGCCAGCAGCTTAGGGCAGGCATCCTCGGAGCTGTTTTTT. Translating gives CASSLGQASSELFF.

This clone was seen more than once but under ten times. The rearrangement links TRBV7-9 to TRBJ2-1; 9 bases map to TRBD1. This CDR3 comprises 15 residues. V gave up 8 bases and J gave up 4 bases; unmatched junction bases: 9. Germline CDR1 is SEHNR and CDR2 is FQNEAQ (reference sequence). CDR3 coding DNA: TGTGCCAGCGGCCATTGGGGACAGGGTTACAATGAGCAGTTCTTC. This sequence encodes CASGHWGQGYNEQFF.

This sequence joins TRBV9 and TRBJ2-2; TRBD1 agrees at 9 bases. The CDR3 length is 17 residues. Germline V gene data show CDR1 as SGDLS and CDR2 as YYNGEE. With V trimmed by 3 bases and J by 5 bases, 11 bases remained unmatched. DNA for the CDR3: TGTGCCAGCAGCGGCGGACAGGGGACGACGGGGACCGGGGAGCTGTTTTTT. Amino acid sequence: CASSGGQGTTGTGELFF.

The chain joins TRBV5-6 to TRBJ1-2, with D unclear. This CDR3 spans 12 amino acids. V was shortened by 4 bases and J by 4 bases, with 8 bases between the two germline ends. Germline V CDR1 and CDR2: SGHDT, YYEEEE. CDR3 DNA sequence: TGTGCCAGCAGCCAAGACACCTATGGCTACACCTTC. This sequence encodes CASSQDTYGYTF. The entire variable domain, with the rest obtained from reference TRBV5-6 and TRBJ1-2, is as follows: DAGVTQSPTHLIKTRGQQVTLRCSPKSGHDTVSWYQQALGQGPQFIFQYYEEEERQRGNFPDRFSGHQFPNYSSELNVNALLLGDSALYLCASSQDTYGYTFGSGTRLTVV.